These T cell receptor beta chains were read from a single sample in a study of blood T cell repertoires in COVID-19. Data came from immunoSEQ multiplex PCR; TCRdb stores just in-frame clones and leaves some out. Of around 290,000 clones listed, around 90% were seen once; the top ten hold around 1.7%. Sequencing used PBMCs or T cells enriched from blood (not recorded which). These TCRs come from a middle-aged woman who had recovered from COVID-19. The CDR3 runs from the conserved cysteine through the conserved F or W. Fields, in order: J gene, V gene, D gene, clone size, CDR3 DNA, CDR3 protein. A D gene is named only where the DNA matches it firmly. Some rows mark clone size as missing; the rest say once, few, many or name a class of expanded clone.

>TRBJ2-2|TRBV4-2|TRBD2|NA
TGTGCCAGCAGCCAAGATAGCGGGATGGGAACCGGGGAGCTGTTTTTT
CASSQDSGMGTGELFF
>TRBJ1-3|TRBV7-8|NA|NA
TGTGCCAGCAGCCAAGACGGGGTTCGAAACACCATATATTTT
CASSQDGVRNTIYF
>TRBJ2-1|TRBV5-1|TRBD2|NA
TGCGCCAGCAGCTCGAGAGCGGGATTGAGGGATGAGCAGTTCTTC
CASSSRAGLRDEQFF
>TRBJ1-6|TRBV7-9|NA|NA
TGTGCCAGCAGCCACTCTAATTCACCCCTCCACTTT
CASSHSNSPLHF
>TRBJ2-1|TRBV6-5|NA|once
TGTGCCAGCAGTTCCGGGACTGGCCAAAATGAGCAGTTCTTC
CASSSGTGQNEQFF
>TRBJ1-5|TRBV11-2|NA|NA
TGTGCCAGCAGCCAAGGTTCAGGGGGCAATCAGCCCCAGCATTTT
CASSQGSGGNQPQHF
>TRBJ2-1|TRBV18|TRBD2|NA
TGTGCCAGCTCACCACAGGCTAGCGGGACTTACAATGAGCAGTTCTTC
CASSPQASGTYNEQFF
>TRBJ1-1|TRBV5-1|TRBD1|NA
TGCGCCAGCAGTTTTGCCGGGACAGCGAACACTGAAGCTTTCTTT
CASSFAGTANTEAFF
>TRBJ1-6|TRBV18|TRBD1|NA
TGTGCCAGCTCACCAGAGTTTCAGGGGGCCTTTTCACCCCTCCACTTT
CASSPEFQGAFSPLHF
>TRBJ1-1|TRBV29-1|TRBD1|NA
TGCAGCGGACGACAGGGACTTAACACTGAAGCTTTCTTT
CSGRQGLNTEAFF
>TRBJ1-2|TRBV30|TRBD1|NA
TGTGCCTGGATGCCCGAGACAGGGGATGGCTACACCTTC
CAWMPETGDGYTF
>TRBJ1-3|TRBV6-5|NA|NA
TGTGCCAGCAGTTACGGGAGCTCTGGAAACACCATATATTTT
CASSYGSSGNTIYF
>TRBJ1-6|TRBV4-2|NA|NA
TGTGCCAGCAGCCAACCAGCGATGAGGGATTCACCCCTCCACTTT
CASSQPAMRDSPLHF
>TRBJ1-5|TRBV6-1|NA|NA
TGTGCCAGCAGTGAAGGTCTAGGCTATAGCAATCAGCCCCAGCATTTT
CASSEGLGYSNQPQHF
>TRBJ2-3|TRBV18|NA|NA
TGTGCCAGCTCACCGGGGACGGGACTCAACACAGATACGCAGTATTTT
CASSPGTGLNTDTQYF
>TRBJ2-5|TRBV2|NA|NA
TGTGCCAGCAACTCACAGCCGGAAGAGACCCAGTACTTC
CASNSQPEETQYF
>TRBJ2-7|TRBV18|NA|NA
TGTGCCAGCTCACCCTACAGGGTTGGGTCCTACGAGCAGTACTTC
CASSPYRVGSYEQYF
>TRBJ2-7|TRBV5-1|TRBD2|few
TGCGCCAGCAGCTTGTCTAGCGGGAGTTTTCTGCCTCGCTACGAGCAGTACTTC
CASSLSSGSFLPRYEQYF
>TRBJ2-7|TRBV27|TRBD2|NA
TGTGCCAGCAGTTCTATAGCGGGAACTACTTGGGAGCAGTACTTC
CASSSIAGTTWEQYF
>TRBJ2-1|TRBV18|TRBD2|once
TGTGCCAGCTCACCACAGGGACTAGGGGGAAAGTATGAGCAGTTCTTC
CASSPQGLGGKYEQFF
>TRBJ2-2|TRBV5-4|NA|NA
TGTGCCAGCAGCTTGGGGACTTCCCTCACCGGGGAGCTGTTTTTT
CASSLGTSLTGELFF
>TRBJ2-7|TRBV5-6|TRBD1|NA
TGTGCCAGCAGCACATGGACAGGGTTCGAGCAGTACTTC
CASSTWTGFEQYF
>TRBJ2-1|TRBV10-3|TRBD2|NA
TGTGCCATCAGGGGGACTAGCGGGAGGTCCTACAATGAGCAGTTCTTC
CAIRGTSGRSYNEQFF
>TRBJ1-5|TRBV4-1|NA|NA
TGCGCCAGCAGCCAAAGGGGTGTGAGCAATCAGCCCCAGCATTTT
CASSQRGVSNQPQHF
>TRBJ2-4|TRBV13|NA|NA
TGTGCCAGCAGCTTAGGGGGGGCCGGGGACATTCAGTACTTC
CASSLGGAGDIQYF
>TRBJ2-1|TRBV13|TRBD2|NA
TGTGCCAGCAGCTCACTAGCGGCCTTCAATGAGCAGTTCTTC
CASSSLAAFNEQFF
>TRBJ1-1|TRBV19|NA|NA
TGTGCCAGTAGCAAGACTTCAGTGAACACTGAAGCTTTCTTT
CASSKTSVNTEAFF
>TRBJ2-3|TRBV4-1|NA|NA
TGCGCCAGCAGCCAAGTAATACCCTGGAGAGATACGCAGTATTTT
CASSQVIPWRDTQYF
>TRBJ1-1|TRBV20-1|NA|NA
TGCAGTGCTAGAGTCCCGCGAGCTTTCTTT
CSARVPRAFF
>TRBJ1-3|TRBV2|NA|NA
TGTGCCAGCAAAGGGGATGGAAACACCATATATTTT
CASKGDGNTIYF
>TRBJ2-3|TRBV2|NA|NA
TGTGCCAGCAGGAAGCTTTCGACAGATACGCAGTATTTT
CASRKLSTDTQYF
>TRBJ1-1|TRBV7-2|NA|NA
TGTGCCAGCAGCTTAAGAGCTATGAACACTGAAGCTTTCTTT
CASSLRAMNTEAFF
>TRBJ1-2|TRBV2|TRBD1|NA
TGTGCCAGCGGAACAGGACAGGCCCCATATGGCTACACCTTC
CASGTGQAPYGYTF
>TRBJ1-2|TRBV6-1|NA|NA
TGTGCCAGCAGTGAATGGTCAGGTGACTATGGCTACACCTTC
CASSEWSGDYGYTF
>TRBJ1-2|TRBV3-1/TRBV3-2|TRBD1|NA
TGTGCCAGCAGCCGGGGACAGGCCCCCTATGGCTACACCTTC
CASSRGQAPYGYTF
>TRBJ1-6|TRBV2|TRBD1|NA
TGTGCCAGCAGAGCCTGGGACAGGGGAGATTCACCCCTCCACTTT
CASRAWDRGDSPLHF
>TRBJ1-1|TRBV7-9|NA|few
TGTGCCAGCAGCTTAGGTTGGGGACAAGGGACTGAAGCTTTCTTT
CASSLGWGQGTEAFF
>TRBJ2-7|TRBV3-1/TRBV3-2|NA|NA
TGTGCCAGCAGCCAGACCTTAGGGACTTTCTACGAGCAGTACTTC
CASSQTLGTFYEQYF
>TRBJ1-6|TRBV5-1|TRBD1|NA
TGCGCCAGCAGCTTGATAACAGGGGTTAATTCACCCCTCCACTTT
CASSLITGVNSPLHF
>TRBJ2-3|TRBV3-1/TRBV3-2|NA|many
TGTGCCAGCAGCCAAGCTGGGGCCTCAGATACGCAGTATTTT
CASSQAGASDTQYF
>TRBJ2-3|TRBV4-1|NA|NA
TGCGCCAGCAGCCTCCGGGTCCCCACAGATACGCAGTATTTT
CASSLRVPTDTQYF
>TRBJ2-7|TRBV7-2|TRBD2|NA
TGTGCCAGCAGCCCATCGGGACTAGCGGGGGGGTTCGAGCAGTACTTC
CASSPSGLAGGFEQYF
>TRBJ1-4|TRBV18|TRBD1|NA
TGTGCCAGCTCATCCACAGGGGGGCCTAATGAAAAACTGTTTTTT
CASSSTGGPNEKLFF
>TRBJ2-7|TRBV6-2/TRBV6-3|NA|once
TGTGCCAGCAGCCGGGGACGGACTACCTACGAGCAGTACTTC
CASSRGRTTYEQYF
>TRBJ2-1|TRBV2|NA|few
TGTGCCAGCAGTGAGCGGGTCTTTGAGCAGTTCTTC
CASSERVFEQFF
>TRBJ2-7|TRBV5-1|NA|NA
TGCGCCAGCAGCTTGAACCTCCAGGGGTACGAGCAGTACTTC
CASSLNLQGYEQYF
>TRBJ2-7|TRBV3-1/TRBV3-2|NA|NA
TGTGCCAGCAGCCAACAGGGTCGGGGGGAGCAGTACTTC
CASSQQGRGEQYF
>TRBJ2-2|TRBV7-2|TRBD2|NA
TGTGCCAGCAGCTTAGTAAGCGGGAGAGCGGCCGGGGAGCTGTTTTTT
CASSLVSGRAAGELFF
>TRBJ1-2|TRBV7-3|TRBD1|NA
TGTGCCAGCAGCGCGACAGGGGGGTCTGGCTACACCTTC
CASSATGGSGYTF
>TRBJ2-7|TRBV6-6|TRBD2|NA
TGTGCCAGCAGTTACGGACTAGCGGGAGACGAGCAGTACTTC
CASSYGLAGDEQYF
>TRBJ1-1|TRBV10-3|NA|NA
TGTGCCATCAGTGCCCAGAAACACACTGAAGCTTTCTTT
CAISAQKHTEAFF
>TRBJ1-2|TRBV29-1|TRBD1|once
TGCAGCGTTCCCCGGAGGGACAGAGCCTATGGCTACACCTTC
CSVPRRDRAYGYTF
>TRBJ1-3|TRBV19|NA|once
TGTGCCAGTAGTATACTACAGGGCTCTGGAAACACCATATATTTT
CASSILQGSGNTIYF
>TRBJ1-2|TRBV14|NA|NA
TGTGCCAGCAGCCAAGATTGGGGGGGCTATGGCTACACCTTC
CASSQDWGGYGYTF
>TRBJ1-2|TRBV27|TRBD1|NA
TGTGCCAGCAGACCTACCGGGACAGGCTATGGCTACACCTTC
CASRPTGTGYGYTF